These 6 T cell receptor beta chains share one sample of origin, sequenced in a study of radiotherapy plus CTLA-4 blockade in lung cancer. Only in-frame clones appear in the TCRdb table, and some are missing; sequencing was by immunoSEQ multiplex PCR. This sample carries approximately 40,000 clones, 65% to 90% of them seen once, and the ten largest clones take 20% to 25%. Sample: peripheral blood, taken from a patient treated with radiotherapy plus ipilimumab. The receptors originated from a human donor with non-small cell lung cancer whose response to radiotherapy plus ipilimumab could not be evaluated.

This sequence joins TRBV7-9 and TRBJ2-2; 10 bases agree with TRBD2. Germline V lookup: CDR1 SEHNR, CDR2 FQNEAQ (reference sequence). Losses at the gene ends were 2 bases for V and 4 bases for J; bases not matched to a gene: 10. The CDR3 has 18 amino acids. The CDR3 is CASSLSLAGAARTGELFF. As DNA, the CDR3 is TGTGCCAGCAGCTTAAGCCTAGCGGGGGCGGCTCGCACCGGGGAGCTGTTTTTT. Supplemented by reference TRBV7-9 and TRBJ2-2, the full variable domain reads DTGVSQNPRHKITKRGQNVTFRCDPISEHNRLYWYRQTLGQGPEFLTYFQNEAQLEKSRLLSDRFSAERPKGSFSTLEIQRTEQGDSAMYLCASSLSLAGAARTGELFFGEGSRLTVL.

The V and J genes are TRBV7-8 and TRBJ2-3, with 11 nucleotides matching TRBD1. Trimming removed 8 bases from V and 5 bases from J; junction bases left unmatched: 6. Germline CDR1 reads SGHVS; CDR2 reads FQNEAQ. The CDR3 spans 14 residues. The CDR3 region is CASRPGTGGDTQYF. The CDR3 bases are TGTGCCAGCCGCCCCGGGACAGGGGGAGATACGCAGTATTTT.

J is TRBJ2-7 and V is TRBV6-1, with D unclear. Germline V lookup: CDR1 MNHNS, CDR2 SASEGT. The CDR3 length is 14 residues. Deletions cut 4 bases from V and 2 bases from J, with 12 bases between. The CDR3 region has the DNA TGTGCCAGCAGTGCTTTGCTAACCCCCTACGAGCAGTACTTC. Residues: CASSALLTPYEQYF.

The chain couples TRBV6-1 to TRBJ1-1; the match to TRBD1 covers 9 bases. Losses at the gene ends were 4 bases for V and 3 bases for J; bases not matched to a gene: 9. The CDR3 spans 16 residues. The germline V gene has CDR1 MNHNS and CDR2 SASEGT. CDR3 sequence: CASSAAGTGRDTEAFF. In DNA form, the CDR3 reads TGTGCCAGCAGTGCTGCCGGGACAGGGAGAGACACTGAAGCTTTCTTT.

The chain has TRBV6-1 and TRBJ2-2; 7 positions match TRBD2. The CDR3 loop spans 15 amino acids. Germline loops: CDR1 MNHNS, CDR2 SASEGT. The CDR3 here is CVSRGGSGFNGELFF. CDR3 nucleotide sequence: TGTGTCTCGAGAGGCGGGAGCGGTTTCAACGGGGAGCTGTTTTTT.

The V gene is TRBV2, the J gene TRBJ1-2, with 10 positions matching TRBD1. The germline V gene encodes CDR1 SNHLY and CDR2 FYNNEI. This CDR3 is built from 16 residues. The junction had 3 bases not matched to a gene; V was cut back by 0 bases and J by 2 bases. The CDR3 region is CASSEALGQGNYGYTF. The CDR3 coding sequence is TGTGCCAGCAGTGAAGCGCTGGGACAGGGGAACTATGGCTACACCTTC. Full variable domain (rest looked up from reference TRBV2 and TRBJ1-2): EPEVTQTPSHQVTQMGQEVILRCVPISNHLYFYWYRQILGQKVEFLVSFYNNEISEKSEIFDDQFSVERPDGSNFTLKIRSTKLEDSAMYFCASSEALGQGNYGYTFGSGTRLTVV.